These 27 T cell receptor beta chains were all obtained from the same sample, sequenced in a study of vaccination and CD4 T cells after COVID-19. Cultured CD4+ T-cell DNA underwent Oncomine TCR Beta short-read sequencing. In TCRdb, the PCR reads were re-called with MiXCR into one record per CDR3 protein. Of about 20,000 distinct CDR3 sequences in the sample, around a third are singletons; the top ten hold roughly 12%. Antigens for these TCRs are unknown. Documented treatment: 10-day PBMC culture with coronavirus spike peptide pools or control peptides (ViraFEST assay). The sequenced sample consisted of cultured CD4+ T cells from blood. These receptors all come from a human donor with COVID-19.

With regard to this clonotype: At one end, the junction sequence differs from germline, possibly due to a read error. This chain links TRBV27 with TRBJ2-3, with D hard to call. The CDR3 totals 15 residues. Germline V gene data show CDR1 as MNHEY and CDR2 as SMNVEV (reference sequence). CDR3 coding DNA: TGTGCCAGCAGTTTACGGGCATCCTGGGAAGATATGCAGTATTTT. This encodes CASSLRASWEDMQYF.

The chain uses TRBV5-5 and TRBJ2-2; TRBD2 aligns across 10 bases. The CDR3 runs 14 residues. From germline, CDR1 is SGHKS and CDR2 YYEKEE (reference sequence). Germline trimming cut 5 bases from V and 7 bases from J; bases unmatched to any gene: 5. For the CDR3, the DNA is TGTGCCAGCAGTCGACTAGCGGGTTTCGGGGAGCTGTTTTTT. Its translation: CASSRLAGFGELFF.

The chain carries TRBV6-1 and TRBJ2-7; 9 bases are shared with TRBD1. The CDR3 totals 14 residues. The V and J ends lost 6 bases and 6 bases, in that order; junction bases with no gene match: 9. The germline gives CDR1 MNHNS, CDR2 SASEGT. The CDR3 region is CASRGGGQGGEQYF. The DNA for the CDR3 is TGTGCCAGCAGAGGGGGGGGACAGGGCGGCGAGCAGTACTTC.

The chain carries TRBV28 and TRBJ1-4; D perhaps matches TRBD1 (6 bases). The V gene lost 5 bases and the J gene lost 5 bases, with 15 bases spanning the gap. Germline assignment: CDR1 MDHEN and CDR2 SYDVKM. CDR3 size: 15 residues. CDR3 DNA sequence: TGTGCCAGCAGTGTACCCGACAGGTTGAATGAAAAACTGTTTTTT. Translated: CASSVPDRLNEKLFF.

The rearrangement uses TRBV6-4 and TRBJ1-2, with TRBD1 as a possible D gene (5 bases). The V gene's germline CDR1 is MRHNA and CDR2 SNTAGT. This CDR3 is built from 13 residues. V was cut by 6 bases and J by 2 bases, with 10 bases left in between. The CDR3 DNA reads TGTGCCAGCAGCCCTGAGGGGAACTATGGCTACACCTTC. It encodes CASSPEGNYGYTF.

The CDR3 DNA is TGTGCCAGCAGTCTCGGGCAAACGGGGCAGCCCCAGCATTTT. Translation: CASSLGQTGQPQHF. The chain recombines TRBV12-3 or TRBV12-4 with TRBJ1-5; unclear D gene. The V gene lost 5 bases and the J gene lost 7 bases, with 15 bases spanning the gap. The CDR3 is 14 residues long.

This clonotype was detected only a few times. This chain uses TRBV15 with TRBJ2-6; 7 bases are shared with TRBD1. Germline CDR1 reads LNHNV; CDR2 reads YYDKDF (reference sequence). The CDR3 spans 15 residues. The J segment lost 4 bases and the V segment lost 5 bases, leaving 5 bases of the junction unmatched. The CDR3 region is CATSETGTGANVLTF. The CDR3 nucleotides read TGTGCCACCAGCGAGACAGGGACCGGGGCCAACGTCCTGACTTTC. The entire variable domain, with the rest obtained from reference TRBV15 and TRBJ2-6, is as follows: DAMVIQNPRYQVTQFGKPVTLSCSQTLNHNVMYWYQQKSSQAPKLLFHYYDKDFNNEADTPDNFQSRRPNTSFCFLDIRSPGLGDTAMYLCATSETGTGANVLTFGAGSRLTVL.

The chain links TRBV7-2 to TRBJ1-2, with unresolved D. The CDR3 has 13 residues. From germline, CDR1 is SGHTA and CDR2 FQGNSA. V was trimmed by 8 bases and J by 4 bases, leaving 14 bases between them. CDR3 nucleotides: TGTGCCAGCCAACCAGTTTACCCCTATGGCTACACCTTC. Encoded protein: CASQPVYPYGYTF.

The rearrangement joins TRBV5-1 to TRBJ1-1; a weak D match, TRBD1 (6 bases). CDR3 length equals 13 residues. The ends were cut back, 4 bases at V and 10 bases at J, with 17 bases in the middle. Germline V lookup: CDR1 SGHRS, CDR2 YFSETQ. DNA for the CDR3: TGCGCCAGCAGCCAACAGGGTGAGTCGGGAGCTTTCTTT. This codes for CASSQQGESGAFF.

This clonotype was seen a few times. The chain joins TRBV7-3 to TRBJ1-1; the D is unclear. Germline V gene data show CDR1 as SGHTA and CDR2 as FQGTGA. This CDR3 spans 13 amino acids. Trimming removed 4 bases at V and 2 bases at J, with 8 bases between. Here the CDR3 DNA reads TGTGCCAGCAGCTCCTACCGAAACACTGAAGCTTTCTTT. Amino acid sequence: CASSSYRNTEAFF.

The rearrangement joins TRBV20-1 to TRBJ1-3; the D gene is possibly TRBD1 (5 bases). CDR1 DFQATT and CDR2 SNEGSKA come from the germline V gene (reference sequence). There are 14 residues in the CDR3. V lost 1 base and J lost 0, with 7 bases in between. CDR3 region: CSARGGNSGNTIYF. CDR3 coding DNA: TGCAGTGCTAGAGGGGGGAACTCTGGAAACACCATATATTTT.

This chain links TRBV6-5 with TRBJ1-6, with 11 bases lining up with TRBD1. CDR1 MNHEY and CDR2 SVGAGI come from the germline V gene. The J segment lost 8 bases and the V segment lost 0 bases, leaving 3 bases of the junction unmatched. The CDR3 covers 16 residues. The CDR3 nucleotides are TGTGCCAGCAGTTACTCAGGACAGGGGGCGCATTCACCCCTCCACTTT. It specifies CASSYSGQGAHSPLHF.

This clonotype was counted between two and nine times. CDR3 sequence reads: CSASKPGFQETQYF. The CDR3 nucleotides read TGCAGTGCTAGTAAACCGGGATTCCAAGAGACCCAGTACTTC. The chain links TRBV20-1 to TRBJ2-5; possibly TRBD2 for D (5 bases). The germline gives CDR1 DFQATT, CDR2 SNEGSKA (reference sequence). There are 14 residues in the CDR3. The V gene lost 3 bases and the J gene lost 1 base, with 12 bases spanning the gap.

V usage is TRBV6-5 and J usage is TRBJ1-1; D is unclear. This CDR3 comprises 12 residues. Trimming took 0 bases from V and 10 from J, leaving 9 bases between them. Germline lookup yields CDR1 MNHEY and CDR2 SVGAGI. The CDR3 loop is CASSYSELGAFF. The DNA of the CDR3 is TGTGCCAGCAGTTACTCGGAGTTGGGAGCTTTCTTT.

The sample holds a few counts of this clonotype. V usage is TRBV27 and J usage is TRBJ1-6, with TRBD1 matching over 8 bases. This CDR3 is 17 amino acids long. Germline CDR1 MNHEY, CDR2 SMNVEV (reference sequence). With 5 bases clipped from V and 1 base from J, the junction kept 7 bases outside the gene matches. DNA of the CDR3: TGTGCCAGCAGTCCCACCGACAGGGGATCCTATAATTCACCCCTCCACTTT. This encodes CASSPTDRGSYNSPLHF.

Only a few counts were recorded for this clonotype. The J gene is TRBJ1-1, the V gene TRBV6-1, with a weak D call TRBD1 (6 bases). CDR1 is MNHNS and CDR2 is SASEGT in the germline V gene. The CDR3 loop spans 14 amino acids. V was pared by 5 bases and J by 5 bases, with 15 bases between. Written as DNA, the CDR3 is TGTGCCAGCAGTCTGCAGGGGATCGGAACTGAAGCTTTCTTT. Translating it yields CASSLQGIGTEAFF.

CDR3 sequence reads: CSASLFRDRGSNSPLHF. The CDR3 nucleotides read TGCAGTGCTAGCCTATTCCGGGACAGGGGCTCTAATTCACCCCTCCACTTT. The chain uses TRBV20-1 and TRBJ1-6; 10 bases are shared with TRBD1. Unmatched junction bases numbered 11, after V lost 3 bases and J lost 6 bases. There are 17 residues in the CDR3. CDR1 DFQATT and CDR2 SNEGSKA come from the germline V gene (reference sequence).

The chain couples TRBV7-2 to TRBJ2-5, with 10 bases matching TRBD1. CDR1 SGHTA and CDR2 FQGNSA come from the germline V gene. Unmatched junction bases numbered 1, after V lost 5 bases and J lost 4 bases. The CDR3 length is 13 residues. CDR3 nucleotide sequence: TGTGCCAGCAGCCGGGACAGGGGAGAGACCCAGTACTTC. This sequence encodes CASSRDRGETQYF. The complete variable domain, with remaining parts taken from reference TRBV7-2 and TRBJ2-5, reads GAGVSQSPSNKVTEKGKDVELRCDPISGHTALYWYRQSLGQGLEFLIYFQGNSAPDKSGLPSDRFSAERTGGSVSTLTIQRTQQEDSAVYLCASSRDRGETQYFGPGTRLLVL.

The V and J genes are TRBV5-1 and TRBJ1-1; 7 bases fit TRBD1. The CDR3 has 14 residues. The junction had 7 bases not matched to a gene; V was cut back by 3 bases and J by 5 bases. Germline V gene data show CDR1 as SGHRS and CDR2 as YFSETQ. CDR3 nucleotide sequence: TGCGCCAGCAGCTCGGGCAGGGGGGGGACTGAAGCTTTCTTT. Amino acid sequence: CASSSGRGGTEAFF.

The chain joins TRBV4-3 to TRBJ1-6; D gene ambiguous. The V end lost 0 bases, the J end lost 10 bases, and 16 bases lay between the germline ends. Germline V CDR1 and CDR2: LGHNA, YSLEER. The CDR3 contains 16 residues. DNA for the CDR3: TGCGCCAGCAGCCAAGATCTTGGCCAGATCCCCTCACCCCTCCACTTT. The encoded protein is CASSQDLGQIPSPLHF.

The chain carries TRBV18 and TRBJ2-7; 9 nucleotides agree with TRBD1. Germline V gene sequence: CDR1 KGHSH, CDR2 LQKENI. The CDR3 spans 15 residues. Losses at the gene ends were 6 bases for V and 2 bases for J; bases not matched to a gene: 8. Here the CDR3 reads CASSEKGTGPYEQYF. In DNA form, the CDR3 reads TGTGCCAGCTCGGAAAAGGGGACAGGGCCCTACGAGCAGTACTTC.

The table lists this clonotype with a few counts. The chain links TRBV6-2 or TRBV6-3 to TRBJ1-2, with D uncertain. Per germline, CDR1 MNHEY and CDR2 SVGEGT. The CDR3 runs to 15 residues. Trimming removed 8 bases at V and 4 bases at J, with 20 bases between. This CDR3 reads CASRPPVTSLYGYTF. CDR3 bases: TGTGCCAGCCGCCCCCCGGTAACTAGTCTCTATGGCTACACCTTC.

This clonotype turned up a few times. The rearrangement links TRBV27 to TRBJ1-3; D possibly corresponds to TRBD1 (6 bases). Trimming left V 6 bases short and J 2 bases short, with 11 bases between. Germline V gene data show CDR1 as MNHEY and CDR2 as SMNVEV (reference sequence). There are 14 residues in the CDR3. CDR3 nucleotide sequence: TGTGCCAGCAGGGGGGCCGGGGCTGGAAACACCATATATTTT. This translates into CASRGAGAGNTIYF.

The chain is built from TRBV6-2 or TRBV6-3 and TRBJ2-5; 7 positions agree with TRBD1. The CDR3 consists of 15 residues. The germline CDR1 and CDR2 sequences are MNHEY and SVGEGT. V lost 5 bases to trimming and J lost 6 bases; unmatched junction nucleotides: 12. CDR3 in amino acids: CASSKRQGRRKTQYF. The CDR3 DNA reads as TGTGCCAGCAGTAAACGACAGGGACGTAGAAAGACCCAGTACTTC.

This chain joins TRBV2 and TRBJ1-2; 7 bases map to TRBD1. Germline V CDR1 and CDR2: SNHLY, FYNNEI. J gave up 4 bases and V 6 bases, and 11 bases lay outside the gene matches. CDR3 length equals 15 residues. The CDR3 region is CASSLSGTVGYGYTF. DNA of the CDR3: TGTGCCAGCAGCTTATCCGGGACAGTGGGCTATGGCTACACCTTC.

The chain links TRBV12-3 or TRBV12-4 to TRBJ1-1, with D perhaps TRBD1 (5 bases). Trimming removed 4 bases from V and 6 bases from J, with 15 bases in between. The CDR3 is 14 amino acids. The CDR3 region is CASSSDSFSAEAFF. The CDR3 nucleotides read TGTGCCAGCAGTTCTGACAGCTTTAGCGCTGAAGCTTTCTTT.

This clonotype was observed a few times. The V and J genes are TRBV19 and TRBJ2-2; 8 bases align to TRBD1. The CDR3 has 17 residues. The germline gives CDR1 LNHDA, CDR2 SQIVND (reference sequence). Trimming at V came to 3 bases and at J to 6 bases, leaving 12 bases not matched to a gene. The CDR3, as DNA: TGTGCCAGTAGTATTTCGGCTTCAGGGGGCGCCCCCGGGGAGCTGTTTTTT. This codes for CASSISASGGAPGELFF.